The present entry profiles one TCR beta chain with its context. This clone is a singleton in its sample. Its target antigen remains unknown. One base away there is no much larger clone; base qualities are not given. Patients with melanoma were used as donors. The data were obtained in a study of CD4+ T cells in melanoma (dated by TCRdb to between 2021 and 2024). Notes on the research overall: The study examined neoantigen-specific CD4+ T cells in human melanoma.

On the study overall, not on this receptor specifically: The report described a correlation between neoantigen-specific CD4+ T cells and the function of CD8+ T cells, macrophages and B cells. Neoantigen-specific CD4+ T cells in melanoma were reported to show diverse differentiation states.

The germline ends are 18 bases apart after V is trimmed by 1 base and J by 5 bases. Including the terminal cysteine and phenylalanine, the CDR3 comprises 16 residues. Only the CDR3 portion is preserved as DNA: 48 bases, with reading frame beginning at the first base. Taken from the germline V gene (reference sequence), the CDR1 and CDR2 loops are WNHNN and SYGVQD. Library preparation employed the immunoSEQ multiplex PCR assay. The immuneACCESS repertoire file appears here via TCRdb, limited to in-frame rearrangements. These files lack a portion of the clones; in checked studies, under half of the deficit traces to unresolved V genes, and the cause of the others is not known. For this sample the table gives around 130,000 clones, of which about 93% were detected only once. The ten largest clones add up to 1.5% of the sample.

Recombination connected TRBV10-1 to TRBJ2-7; the D call is tentative, TRBD1 or TRBD2, as each matches 5 bases. The clonotype was recovered from a human donor with melanoma. The base sequence is TGCGCCAGCAGTGAGTTGAAAGGGACGCGAAGGGACGAGCAGTACTTC. It translates to CASSELKGTRRDEQYF.